Sequencing of this T cell receptor beta chain was carried out in a study of T cell changes during pregnancy in multiple sclerosis. TCRdb's table, derived via immunoSEQ multiplex PCR, lists solely in-frame clones and lacks some. The table has about 60,000 clones, nearly 95% seen once. CDR3 size: 15 residues. This sequence was found in a female donor with multiple sclerosis, enrolled in a pregnancy study. The chain joins TRBV21-1 to TRBJ1-1. TRBV21-1 counts as a pseudogene. The sequencing used peripheral blood, collected in the first trimester of pregnancy. The CDR3 nucleotides read TGTGCCAGCAGCAACGGTCGGTTTAGTGGCACTGAAGCTTTCTTT. Amino acids: CASSNGRFSGTEAFF.